These T cell receptor beta chains were read from a single sample in a study of control samples from healthy donors and cancer patients. Data came from immunoSEQ multiplex PCR; TCRdb stores just in-frame clones and leaves some out. The data hold over 200,000 clones, with almost 85% observed a single time. Sequenced material: PBMCs. The receptors stem from a woman aged 55-70 years with lung cancer. CDR3s include the opening cysteine and the closing phenylalanine or tryptophan. D genes are given only for firm matches. Some rows mark clone size as missing; the rest say once, few, many or name a class of expanded clone.

D	size	V	J	DNA	CDR3
.	once	TRBV5-1	TRBJ1-1	TGCGCCAGCAGCTTGGAGCGGGGTATCACTGAAGCTTTCTTT	CASSLERGITEAFF
.	.	TRBV11-2	TRBJ2-3	TGTGCCAGCAGCTTAGGGACCAGGGGTTCGTTAGATACGCAGTATTTT	CASSLGTRGSLDTQYF
.	.	TRBV3-1/TRBV3-2	TRBJ2-1	TGTGCCAGCAGCCAAGGGACCCGTTTCGCTGAGCAGTTCTTC	CASSQGTRFAEQFF
.	.	TRBV10-3	TRBJ1-1	TGTGCCACCCAGGGTGCGAGGAACACTGAAGCTTTCTTT	CATQGARNTEAFF
.	.	TRBV10-3	TRBJ1-1	TGTGCCATCAGTGAGACGGGGATGGACACTGAAGCTTTCTTT	CAISETGMDTEAFF
.	.	TRBV6-5	TRBJ1-2	TGTGCCAGCAGGGAGCGGCAGGGCAACTATGGCTACACCTTC	CASRERQGNYGYTF
.	once	TRBV18	TRBJ2-7	TGTGCCAGCTCACCACCTTCCCTCTCCTACGAGCAGTACTTC	CASSPPSLSYEQYF
.	.	TRBV28	TRBJ1-2	TGTGCCAGCAGTTTGCGATATGGCTACACCTTC	CASSLRYGYTF
.	.	TRBV3-1/TRBV3-2	TRBJ1-2	TGTGCCAGCAGCCAAGGGGGGACCTATGGCTACACCTTC	CASSQGGTYGYTF
.	few	TRBV6-5	TRBJ2-5	TGTGCCAGCAGTTATCTCGGCAGGGGATCAGAGACCCAGTACTTC	CASSYLGRGSETQYF